This T cell receptor (beta chain) was obtained from a study of OX40 agonist ivuxolimab in advanced cancers. This clone has a single count. Data came from immunoSEQ multiplex PCR; TCRdb stores just in-frame clones and leaves some out. Of around 16,000 clones in the sample, about 86% were seen once. The CDR3 has 16 residues. CDR1 and CDR2 from the germline V gene are SGHTS and YDEGEE. Trimming took off 0 bases at V and 2 bases at J, with 12 bases between the two ends. Sample: CD4+ or CD8+ T cells sorted from blood, taken in a trial of the OX40 agonist ivuxolimab. The origin of this receptor is an adult with an advanced solid tumor such as melanoma, head and neck, liver or kidney cancer. The chain links TRBV5-8 to TRBJ1-5, with D possibly being TRBD1 (6 bases). CDR3 loop: CASSLEGVRGNQPQHF. CDR3 bases: TGTGCCAGCAGCTTGGAGGGGGTTCGTGGCAATCAGCCCCAGCATTTT.